The text below deals with one T cell receptor beta chain. What it binds is not known. This record belongs to a study of shared clonotypes between healthy human individuals. General study findings and limits: Shared across a few donors were roughly 4.7% of the naive CD4 clonotypes.

Using immunoSEQ multiplex PCR, the repertoire was profiled, and TCRdb retains in-frame clones only, with some absent. The sample yields more than 500,000 clones, 95% to 97% seen once. Germline loops: CDR1 SGDLS, CDR2 YYNGEE. Trimming removed 0 bases from V and 6 bases from J; junction bases left unmatched: 3. CDR3 length: 13 amino acids. The genes are TRBV9 and TRBJ2-7; 7 bases align to TRBD1. Sequenced material: naive CD4+ T cells sorted from blood. Subset noted: CD45RA+ positively selected. This sequence originates from a woman aged 25 to 39 in good health. CDR3: CASSVEQGLEQYF. In nucleotides, the CDR3 is TGTGCCAGCAGCGTAGAACAGGGGCTCGAGCAGTACTTC.